A single sample gave rise to the 30 T cell receptor beta chains below, sequenced in a study of cytomegalovirus exposure and HLA in healthy donors. Amplification used 60 Vbeta primers and 13 Jbeta primers. Sequenced by immunoSEQ multiplex PCR; TCRdb stores in-frame clones only, minus some. The sample contains some 110,000 clones, about 70% of which appear only once. Specimen: PBMCs. Every receptor here comes from a woman aged 25-40 years in good health and CMV-seronegative.

The chain combines TRBV30 with TRBJ1-1; tentative D call: TRBD1 (6 bases). Between the trimmed V and J ends, which lost 1 base and 0 bases, there was a span of 12 bases. The CDR3 contains 15 residues. Germline assignment: CDR1 GTSNPN and CDR2 SVGIG (reference sequence). CDR3 bases: TGTGCCTGGAGTGCCCCGGACAGACTGAACACTGAAGCTTTCTTT. This translates into CAWSAPDRLNTEAFF.

The gene calls are TRBV7-9 and TRBJ1-4; D call uncertain. The germline gives CDR1 SEHNR, CDR2 FQNEAQ (reference sequence). This CDR3 comprises 13 residues. V shed 3 bases and J shed 8 bases, with 10 bases lying between them. Here the CDR3 reads CASSFSRKEKLFF. The CDR3 bases are TGTGCCAGCAGCTTCTCGAGGAAAGAAAAACTGTTTTTT.

The chain joins TRBV7-2 to TRBJ2-7; 7 positions agree with TRBD2. V gave up 6 bases and J gave up 6 bases; unmatched junction bases: 11. This CDR3 is 14 amino acids long. Germline V gene data show CDR1 as SGHTA and CDR2 as FQGNSA. For the CDR3, the DNA is TGTGCCAGCAGTTATCGGGACTACGCTCCCGAGCAGTACTTC. This codes for CASSYRDYAPEQYF.

The rearrangement uses TRBV15 and TRBJ1-5, with no clear D. The CDR3 loop spans 15 amino acids. Germline-derived CDR1 and CDR2 are LNHNV and YYDKDF (reference sequence). Trimming stripped 0 bases from V and 6 bases from J, with 12 bases between. The CDR3 region has the DNA TGTGCCACCAGCAGAGATTTGGGCAGTCCTCAGCCCCAGCATTTT. Translation: CATSRDLGSPQPQHF.

The rearrangement links TRBV10-3 to TRBJ2-3; 7 positions match TRBD2. CDR3 size: 15 residues. Germline V CDR1 and CDR2: ENHRY, SYGVKD. Trimming took 6 bases from V and 2 from J; bases not matched to a gene: 8. CDR3 protein: CAIRGLDGVTDTQYF. The CDR3 nucleotides are TGTGCCATCAGAGGACTAGATGGTGTCACAGATACGCAGTATTTT.

The J gene is TRBJ1-4, the V gene TRBV30, with a weak D call TRBD1 (6 bases). The CDR3 spans 14 residues. Deletions cut 4 bases from V and 7 bases from J, with 16 bases between. CDR1 is GTSNPN, CDR2 SVGIG, per germline (reference sequence). CDR3 in DNA: TGTGCCTGGACCCGGGGGGGGGCGGGTGAAAAACTGTTTTTT. Encoded protein: CAWTRGGAGEKLFF.

This clone was seen more than once but under ten times. This rearrangement joins TRBV5-6 to TRBJ2-4; TRBD2 agrees at 13 bases. J gave up 8 bases and V 5 bases, and 7 bases lay outside the gene matches. Germline CDR1 is SGHDT and CDR2 is YYEEEE. There are 15 residues in the CDR3. CDR3 in amino acids: CASRPTSGRADIQYF. CDR3 DNA sequence: TGTGCCAGCAGGCCCACTAGCGGGAGGGCCGACATTCAGTACTTC.

The chain employs TRBV9 and TRBJ1-1; 7 bases are a match to TRBD1. Germline CDR1 is SGDLS and CDR2 is YYNGEE. V lost 7 bases to trimming and J lost 5 bases; unmatched junction nucleotides: 8. The CDR3 runs to 13 residues. CDR3 protein: CASSIGGRTEAFF. The CDR3 bases are TGTGCCAGCTCTATAGGGGGCCGGACTGAAGCTTTCTTT. The full variable domain, completed using reference TRBV9 and TRBJ1-1, is DSGVTQTPKHLITATGQRVTLRCSPRSGDLSVYWYQQSLDQGLQFLIQYYNGEERAKGNILERFSAQQFPDLHSELNLSSLELGDSALYFCASSIGGRTEAFFGQGTRLTVV.

This clone was seen a handful of times. The chain carries TRBV14 and TRBJ1-1; D might be TRBD1 (5 bases). The V gene lost 2 bases and the J gene lost 4 bases, with 11 bases spanning the gap. Germline V CDR1 and CDR2: SGHDN, FVKESK. The CDR3 contains 14 residues. The CDR3 here is CASSQISGGTEAFF. In nucleotides, the CDR3 is TGTGCCAGCAGCCAAATATCCGGGGGCACTGAAGCTTTCTTT.

The rearrangement links TRBV6-5 to TRBJ1-6, with D tentatively TRBD1 (6 bases). Germline V lookup: CDR1 MNHEY, CDR2 SVGAGI. This CDR3 has 12 residues. Trimming stripped 5 bases from V and 10 bases from J, with 9 bases between. The CDR3 is CASSRGKSPLHF. CDR3 DNA sequence: TGTGCCAGCAGTAGGGGGAAATCACCCCTCCACTTT.

This clone was seen only a few times. Written as DNA, the CDR3 is TGTGCCAGCAGCCGACCTTTAATGGACATTGAAGAAGATGGCTACACCTTC. Translated: CASSRPLMDIEEDGYTF. The chain combines TRBV4-2 with TRBJ1-2; D might be TRBD1 (5 bases). This CDR3 region has 17 residues. Germline CDR1 LGHNA, CDR2 YNFKEQ. Trimming took 4 bases from V and 6 from J, leaving 24 bases between them.

This chain connects TRBV5-1 to TRBJ2-1; 12 bases line up with TRBD2. The length of the CDR3 is 15 residues. Germline CDR1 reads SGHRS; CDR2 reads YFSETQ. The ends lost 1 base at V and 8 bases at J; junction bases unmatched: 4. CDR3 in amino acids: CASSLRLAGVYEQFF. The DNA for the CDR3 is TGCGCCAGCAGCTTGAGACTAGCGGGGGTCTATGAGCAGTTCTTC.

V gene TRBV5-1 combines with J gene TRBJ1-1; TRBD1 is a possible D gene (5 bases). V lost 5 bases, J lost 0 bases, and 14 bases lay in between. The CDR3 has 15 amino acids. CDR1 is SGHRS and CDR2 is YFSETQ in the germline V gene. This chain's CDR3 is CASRYIGALNTEAFF. The CDR3 DNA sequence: TGCGCCAGCAGGTATATTGGGGCCTTGAACACTGAAGCTTTCTTT. The entire variable domain, with the rest obtained from reference TRBV5-1 and TRBJ1-1, is as follows: KAGVTQTPRYLIKTRGQQVTLSCSPISGHRSVSWYQQTPGQGLQFLFEYFSETQRNKGNFPGRFSGRQFSNSRSEMNVSTLELGDSALYLCASRYIGALNTEAFFGQGTRLTVV.

This chain uses TRBV7-6 with TRBJ1-1, with a tentative D call TRBD1 (5 bases). Germline V CDR1 and CDR2: SGHVS, FNYEAQ. The CDR3 runs to 13 residues. Trimming took 3 bases from V and 1 from J, leaving 6 bases between them. The CDR3 sequence: CASSLQGNTEAFF. The CDR3 nucleotides read TGTGCCAGCAGCTTGCAGGGGAACACTGAAGCTTTCTTT.

V usage is TRBV27 and J usage is TRBJ2-1; 12 bases agree with TRBD2. Trimming took 4 bases from V and 0 from J; bases not matched to a gene: 1. The germline V gene encodes CDR1 MNHEY and CDR2 SMNVEV (reference sequence). This CDR3 region has 16 residues. In nucleotides, the CDR3 is TGTGCCAGCAGTTCACTAGCGGGAGGCTCCTACAATGAGCAGTTCTTC. Its protein is CASSSLAGGSYNEQFF.

This sequence joins TRBV27 and TRBJ2-3; D gene unclear. V lost 3 bases to trimming and J lost 0 bases, with 10 bases between them. The CDR3 has 15 residues. CDR1 MNHEY and CDR2 SMNVEV come from the germline V gene (reference sequence). The CDR3 here is CASSFETTSTDTQYF. The CDR3 DNA reads as TGTGCCAGCAGTTTCGAGACGACTAGCACAGATACGCAGTATTTT.

This clone was counted once. The chain is built from TRBV18 and TRBJ1-4; TRBD1 matches at 9 bases. The germline V gene has CDR1 KGHSH and CDR2 LQKENI. There are 14 residues in the CDR3. The J segment lost 8 bases and the V segment lost 5 bases, leaving 6 bases of the junction unmatched. CDR3 sequence: CASSSGQGSEKLFF. The CDR3 DNA follows: TGTGCCAGCTCATCCGGACAGGGGTCGGAAAAACTGTTTTTT.

The chain couples TRBV27 to TRBJ2-1, with TRBD2 matching 8 bases. The CDR3 covers 17 residues. The germline V gene encodes CDR1 MNHEY and CDR2 SMNVEV (reference sequence). Trimming took 3 bases from V and 7 from J; bases not matched to a gene: 14. The CDR3 is CASSLRWASGPKNEQFF. The CDR3 region has the DNA TGTGCCAGCAGTTTGAGGTGGGCTAGCGGGCCTAAAAATGAGCAGTTCTTC.

The chain uses TRBV10-1 and TRBJ1-2; tentatively, D is TRBD1 (5 bases). The V end lost 8 bases, the J end lost 8 bases, and 12 bases lay between the germline ends. Per the germline V gene, CDR1 is WNHNN and CDR2 is SYGVQD (reference sequence). The CDR3 is 11 residues long. The CDR3 coding sequence is TGCGCCAGCTGGAGGGGATACGGCTACACCTTC. Translation: CASWRGYGYTF.

This clone has more than one count but fewer than ten. The rearrangement links TRBV19 to TRBJ1-2; 7 bases are a match to TRBD1. Germline V CDR1 and CDR2: LNHDA, SQIVND (reference sequence). The V gene end was trimmed by 3 bases and the J gene end by 4 bases; junction bases not matched to a gene: 2. The length of the CDR3 is 13 residues. CDR3 DNA sequence: TGTGCCAGTAGTATGAACAGGGGCTATGGCTACACCTTC. Translation: CASSMNRGYGYTF. The full variable domain, with the rest looked up from reference TRBV19 and TRBJ1-2, is DGGITQSPKYLFRKEGQNVTLSCEQNLNHDAMYWYRQDPGQGLRLIYYSQIVNDFQKGDIAEGYSVSREKKESFPLTVTSAQKNPTAFYLCASSMNRGYGYTFGSGTRLTVV.

The V gene is TRBV6-6, the J gene TRBJ1-6; 7 bases map to TRBD1. CDR1 MNHNY and CDR2 SVGAGI come from the germline V gene (reference sequence). The ends lost 6 bases at V and 7 bases at J; junction bases unmatched: 6. The CDR3 extends over 14 amino acids. The CDR3 is CASSWDRLNSPLHF. As DNA, the CDR3 is TGTGCCAGCAGCTGGGACAGACTAAATTCACCCCTCCACTTT.

This chain connects TRBV29-1 to TRBJ1-2; the match to TRBD1 covers 9 bases. The CDR3 totals 16 residues. CDR1 is SQVTM and CDR2 is ANQGSEA in the germline V gene. Losses at the gene ends were 5 bases for V and 4 bases for J; bases not matched to a gene: 14. This CDR3 is CSVLAWTGTGTYGYTF. Written as DNA, the CDR3 is TGCAGCGTTTTAGCTTGGACCGGGACAGGGACCTATGGCTACACCTTC.

The CDR3 DNA reads TGTGCCAGCAGTTCGCCTAGCGGTAGAGGTGCAGATACGCAGTATTTT. Its protein is CASSSPSGRGADTQYF. The chain links TRBV6-5 to TRBJ2-3; 7 bases match TRBD2. CDR3 length: 16 amino acids. Germline CDR1 MNHEY, CDR2 SVGAGI. V was clipped by 4 bases and J by 4 bases; unmatched bases: 11.

This chain uses TRBV7-9 with TRBJ2-5; D uncertain. V lost 3 bases to trimming and J lost 4 bases, with 3 bases between them. CDR3 length: 11 residues. From germline, CDR1 is SEHNR and CDR2 FQNEAQ (reference sequence). CDR3 amino acids: CASSFIETQYF. CDR3 nucleotides: TGTGCCAGCAGCTTTATAGAGACCCAGTACTTC.

V usage is TRBV2 and J usage is TRBJ2-1; tentatively, D is TRBD1 (6 bases). The V gene lost 5 bases and the J gene lost 5 bases, with 10 bases spanning the gap. CDR3 length: 13 amino acids. Germline V CDR1 and CDR2: SNHLY, FYNNEI. Written as DNA, the CDR3 is TGTGCCAGCAGTAGCCCAGGGGACAATGAGCAGTTCTTC. Translated, it gives CASSSPGDNEQFF.

The rearrangement uses TRBV15 and TRBJ2-1, with D unclear. Trimming took 1 base from V and 2 from J, leaving 15 bases between them. The germline CDR1 and CDR2 sequences are LNHNV and YYDKDF (reference sequence). The CDR3 is 17 amino acids. The CDR3 coding sequence is TGTGCCACCAGCAGAGGACGAGGTTCGGTGGCCTACAATGAGCAGTTCTTC. This sequence encodes CATSRGRGSVAYNEQFF. Variable domain in full (rest from reference TRBV15 and TRBJ2-1): DAMVIQNPRYQVTQFGKPVTLSCSQTLNHNVMYWYQQKSSQAPKLLFHYYDKDFNNEADTPDNFQSRRPNTSFCFLDIRSPGLGDTAMYLCATSRGRGSVAYNEQFFGPGTRLTVL.

V gene TRBV5-1 combines with J gene TRBJ1-1, with TRBD1 identical over 8 bases. CDR3 length equals 17 residues. The germline V gene encodes CDR1 SGHRS and CDR2 YFSETQ. Unmatched junction bases numbered 11, after V lost 2 bases and J lost 2 bases. The CDR3 reads CASSFLTGGVVNTEAFF. The CDR3 DNA reads as TGCGCCAGCAGCTTCCTCACAGGGGGAGTAGTCAACACTGAAGCTTTCTTT.

This clone came up once. The chain joins TRBV28 to TRBJ1-2; 9 nucleotides match TRBD1. With V trimmed by 7 bases and J by 4 bases, 4 bases remained unmatched. Germline values: CDR1 MDHEN, CDR2 SYDVKM. The CDR3 totals 13 residues. CDR3 bases: TGTGCCAGCACCCAGGGACAGGGCTATGGCTACACCTTC. Amino acids: CASTQGQGYGYTF.

V and J are TRBV27 and TRBJ1-2; 10 nucleotides agree with TRBD1. V gave up 3 bases and J gave up 8 bases; unmatched junction bases: 3. Germline loops: CDR1 MNHEY, CDR2 SMNVEV (reference sequence). The CDR3 consists of 13 residues. The DNA for the CDR3 is TGTGCCAGCAGTTTCCGACAGGGGGCAGGCTACACCTTC. Amino acids: CASSFRQGAGYTF.

In its sample, this clone was seen a few times. In DNA, the CDR3 is TGTGCCAGTAGTATAGCAGGGGGCGCGACCACGGCTTTCTTT. Its protein is CASSIAGGATTAFF. V and J are TRBV19 and TRBJ1-1; 8 nucleotides match TRBD1. The J segment lost 11 bases and the V segment lost 1 base, leaving 9 bases of the junction unmatched. CDR3 length: 14 residues. Germline lookup yields CDR1 LNHDA and CDR2 SQIVND (reference sequence).